The 27 T cell receptor beta chains presented below share a single source sample, sequenced in a study of shared clonotypes between healthy human individuals. The table came from immunoSEQ multiplex PCR; TCRdb's copy has only in-frame clones and leaves some out. The sample records roughly 2.5 million clones, more than 80% being singletons. Input material: naive CD4+ T cells sorted from blood. Subset noted: CD45RA+ positively selected. The receptors stem from a young man in good health.

The chain employs TRBV28 and TRBJ2-7; D not certain. V was pared by 5 bases and J by 5 bases, with 16 bases between. The CDR3 runs 14 residues. Per the germline V gene, CDR1 is MDHEN and CDR2 is SYDVKM. The CDR3 spells CASSPPAPGHEQYF. DNA of the CDR3: TGTGCCAGCAGTCCCCCCGCCCCCGGGCACGAGCAGTACTTC.

V gene TRBV7-2 combines with J gene TRBJ2-2, with D hard to call. The CDR3 extends over 15 amino acids. V lost 2 bases and J 0 bases, leaving 7 bases between the germline ends. CDR1 and CDR2 from the germline V gene are SGHTA and FQGNSA. CDR3 in DNA: TGTGCCAGCAGCTTAAGTGCCCCGAACACCGGGGAGCTGTTTTTT. It translates to CASSLSAPNTGELFF.

V and J are TRBV11-2 and TRBJ2-5; 7 nucleotides line up with TRBD2. The CDR3 loop spans 16 amino acids. V shed 1 base and J 4 bases; nucleotides not matched to a gene: 9. Germline V gives CDR1 SGHAT, CDR2 FQNNGV. CDR3 amino acids: CASSLGSSGNRETQYF. The CDR3 bases are TGTGCCAGCAGCTTAGGCTCCAGCGGGAATCGAGAGACCCAGTACTTC.

This clone showed up just once. The J gene is TRBJ2-7, the V gene TRBV27, with 8 bases aligning to TRBD2. Trimming cost V 3 bases and J 0 bases; bases outside gene matches: 4. Germline lookup yields CDR1 MNHEY and CDR2 SMNVEV (reference sequence). The CDR3 extends over 15 amino acids. The CDR3 DNA reads as TGTGCCAGCAGTTTGCCGGGACTAGGCTCCTACGAGCAGTACTTC. This codes for CASSLPGLGSYEQYF.

As to this clone: This same CDR3 is encoded by further DNA sequences in the sample. V is TRBV7-2 and J is TRBJ2-1, with D hard to call. The V gene lost 1 base and the J gene lost 4 bases, with 5 bases spanning the gap. This CDR3 spans 13 amino acids. Germline V lookup: CDR1 SGHTA, CDR2 FQGNSA. CDR3 bases: TGTGCCAGCAGCTTAGTGGCGTACAATGAGCAGTTCTTC. Translated: CASSLVAYNEQFF.

The V and J genes are TRBV15 and TRBJ2-7; 7 bases line up with TRBD1. Germline CDR1 reads LNHNV; CDR2 reads YYDKDF (reference sequence). The V and J ends lost 1 base and 0 bases, in that order; junction bases with no gene match: 3. The CDR3 contains 15 residues. The CDR3, as DNA: TGTGCCACCAGCAGAGTGACAGGGAGCTCCTACGAGCAGTACTTC. As protein: CATSRVTGSSYEQYF.

V and J are TRBV5-1 and TRBJ1-1; D may be TRBD1 (5 bases). V lost 2 bases to trimming and J lost 0 bases, with 14 bases between them. This CDR3 is 16 amino acids long. Germline V gives CDR1 SGHRS, CDR2 YFSETQ. CDR3 in amino acids: CASSFGGKALNTEAFF. Written as DNA, the CDR3 is TGCGCCAGCAGCTTTGGGGGAAAGGCCTTGAACACTGAAGCTTTCTTT.

The rearrangement joins TRBV7-2 to TRBJ2-5; 9 bases line up with TRBD1. The trim removed 4 bases at V and 4 bases at J, leaving 10 bases unmatched. This CDR3 is 16 amino acids long. From germline, CDR1 is SGHTA and CDR2 FQGNSA. The CDR3 here is CASSSQGTGKGETQYF. CDR3 nucleotide sequence: TGTGCCAGCAGCTCCCAAGGGACAGGGAAAGGAGAGACCCAGTACTTC.

The J gene is TRBJ2-3, the V gene TRBV25-1, with 9 bases fitting TRBD2. J gave up 6 bases and V 4 bases, and 5 bases lay outside the gene matches. CDR1 and CDR2 from the germline V gene are MGHDK and SYGVNS. The CDR3 contains 14 residues. The CDR3 region is CASSAGLATDTQYF. In DNA form, the CDR3 reads TGTGCCAGCAGTGCGGGACTAGCCACGGATACGCAGTATTTT.

In this sample, this clone turned up once. The chain carries TRBV19 and TRBJ1-6; 7 bases are a match to TRBD1. The CDR3 has 15 residues. Germline values: CDR1 LNHDA, CDR2 SQIVND (reference sequence). The trim removed 5 bases at V and 11 bases at J, leaving 12 bases unmatched. CDR3 protein: CASSLPATGMAPLHF. The CDR3 region has the DNA TGTGCCAGTAGTCTCCCGGCGACAGGGATGGCACCCCTCCACTTT.

The chain couples TRBV18 to TRBJ1-3; maybe TRBD1 (5 bases). V lost 3 bases and J 2 bases, leaving 14 bases between the germline ends. Germline CDR1 reads KGHSH; CDR2 reads LQKENI. CDR3 length: 16 residues. CDR3 residues: CASSPKDGTAGNTIYF. The CDR3 DNA sequence: TGTGCCAGCTCACCGAAGGACGGGACGGCTGGAAACACCATATATTTT. Using reference TRBV18 and TRBJ1-3 for the parts outside the CDR3, the full variable domain is NAGVMQNPRHLVRRRGQEARLRCSPMKGHSHVYWYRQLPEEGLKFMVYLQKENIIDESGMPKERFSAEFPKEGPSILRIQQVVRGDSAAYFCASSPKDGTAGNTIYFGEGSWLTVV.

This clone was counted a single time. The chain employs TRBV6-6 and TRBJ1-1; D may be TRBD1 (6 bases). The germline CDR1 and CDR2 sequences are MNHNY and SVGAGI (reference sequence). The CDR3 has 15 residues. V shed 0 bases and J shed 2 bases, with 10 bases lying between them. The CDR3 sequence is CASSYSRQANTEAFF. In DNA, the CDR3 is TGTGCCAGCAGTTACTCGAGACAGGCTAACACTGAAGCTTTCTTT.

The rearrangement joins TRBV4-1 to TRBJ2-3, with 9 bases fitting TRBD2. V trimming: 5 bases; J trimming: 2 bases; junction bases outside the gene matches: 8. Germline V gene lookup returns CDR1 MGHRA and CDR2 YSYEKL. This CDR3 is built from 16 residues. CDR3 protein: CASSSSGTSITDTQYF. The CDR3 DNA follows: TGCGCCAGCAGCTCCTCCGGGACTAGCATCACAGATACGCAGTATTTT.

This chain joins TRBV11-3 and TRBJ2-7, with D perhaps matching TRBD1 (5 bases). The length of the CDR3 is 13 residues. Germline lookup yields CDR1 SGHNT and CDR2 YENEEA. V gave up 8 bases and J gave up 5 bases, with 16 bases separating them. CDR3 DNA sequence: TGTGCCAGCTCCCAGGGTTTAAGGGACGAGCAGTACTTC. As protein: CASSQGLRDEQYF.

The rearrangement uses TRBV19 and TRBJ2-5, with D possibly TRBD2 on 6 matching bases. The CDR3 is 15 residues long. Germline V lookup: CDR1 LNHDA, CDR2 SQIVND (reference sequence). Trimming left V 4 bases short and J 0 bases short, with 12 bases between. The CDR3 loop reads CASSNGGVHQETQYF. CDR3 nucleotides: TGTGCCAGTAGTAATGGAGGGGTTCACCAAGAGACCCAGTACTTC.

This chain uses TRBV5-1 with TRBJ2-3; weak D call: TRBD1 (6 bases). V gave up 4 bases and J gave up 6 bases, with 12 bases separating them. Germline V gene data show CDR1 as SGHRS and CDR2 as YFSETQ. The CDR3 contains 13 residues. This CDR3 is CASSPTQGDTQYF. The CDR3 DNA is TGCGCCAGCAGCCCGACCCAGGGGGATACGCAGTATTTT.

Worth noting for this clone: Relative to the germline gene, one junction end is altered; a read error may explain this. The gene calls are TRBV7-7 and TRBJ2-5; 8 positions match TRBD1. In germline, CDR1 is SSHAT, CDR2 FNYEAQ (reference sequence). CDR3 length: 14 residues. CDR3 coding DNA: TGTGCTAGCAGCCCGCAGGGGGCTGGAGAGACCCAGTACTTC. Its protein is CASSPQGAGETQYF.

The chain recombines TRBV2 with TRBJ2-7, with D possibly matching TRBD2 (6 bases). The germline gives CDR1 SNHLY, CDR2 FYNNEI. The CDR3 is 12 residues long. Trimming removed 8 bases at V and 7 bases at J, with 15 bases between. The CDR3 region is CASGNRRGEQYF. In DNA, the CDR3 is TGTGCCAGCGGCAACAGGAGGGGTGAGCAGTACTTC.

This clone was seen a single time. V gene TRBV5-6 combines with J gene TRBJ1-6, with unresolved D. Between the trimmed V and J ends, which lost 7 bases and 6 bases, there was a span of 20 bases. The CDR3 extends over 16 amino acids. The germline gives CDR1 SGHDT, CDR2 YYEEEE. The CDR3 DNA reads TGTGCCAGCCTCCTCCGCGGCCAGAACATTAATTCACCCCTCCACTTT. Protein: CASLLRGQNINSPLHF.

This chain uses TRBV19 with TRBJ2-3, with 8 nucleotides matching TRBD2. CDR1 and CDR2 (germline): LNHDA, SQIVND (reference sequence). The CDR3 consists of 14 residues. V shed 5 bases, J shed 2 bases, and the junction held 3 bases outside the gene matches. This CDR3 is CASSLGLDTDTQYF. Here the CDR3 DNA reads TGTGCCAGTAGTCTGGGACTAGACACAGATACGCAGTATTTT. Using reference TRBV19 and TRBJ2-3 for the parts outside the CDR3, the full variable domain is DGGITQSPKYLFRKEGQNVTLSCEQNLNHDAMYWYRQDPGQGLRLIYYSQIVNDFQKGDIAEGYSVSREKKESFPLTVTSAQKNPTAFYLCASSLGLDTDTQYFGPGTRLTVL.

This sequence joins TRBV7-6 and TRBJ2-1; TRBD2 aligns across 12 bases. Germline assignment: CDR1 SGHVS and CDR2 FNYEAQ. This CDR3 has 15 amino acids. Trimming took 3 bases from V and 4 from J; bases not matched to a gene: 1. CDR3 nucleotide sequence: TGTGCCAGCAGCTTTGGACTAGCGGGATACAATGAGCAGTTCTTC. Protein product: CASSFGLAGYNEQFF. Complete variable domain (other parts from reference TRBV7-6 and TRBJ2-1): GAGVSQSPRYKVTKRGQDVALRCDPISGHVSLYWYRQALGQGPEFLTYFNYEAQQDKSGLPNDRFSAERPEGSISTLTIQRTEQRDSAMYRCASSFGLAGYNEQFFGPGTRLTVL.

The CDR3 loop is CASSRLAGGNQETQYF. Here the CDR3 DNA reads TGCGCCAGCAGCCGGCTAGCGGGGGGGAACCAAGAGACCCAGTACTTC. The V and J genes are TRBV5-1 and TRBJ2-5, with 12 bases matching TRBD2. Germline CDR1 reads SGHRS; CDR2 reads YFSETQ. The CDR3 has 16 residues. The junction had 4 bases not matched to a gene; V was cut back by 4 bases and J by 0 bases.

The chain combines TRBV7-9 with TRBJ2-5; 8 nucleotides line up with TRBD2. V lost 1 base, J lost 2 bases, and 3 bases stayed unmatched. In germline, CDR1 is SEHNR, CDR2 FQNEAQ (reference sequence). The CDR3 consists of 15 residues. The CDR3 coding sequence is TGTGCCAGCAGCTTAGTACTAGCGGATCAAGAGACCCAGTACTTC. Its protein is CASSLVLADQETQYF.

The rearrangement links TRBV5-1 to TRBJ1-4; 7 bases agree with TRBD1. J was trimmed by 4 bases and V by 4 bases; bases with no gene match: 4. CDR1 and CDR2 from the germline V gene are SGHRS and YFSETQ. This CDR3 region has 14 residues. In nucleotides, the CDR3 is TGCGCCAGCAGCCGGGACAGCCTTAATGAAAAACTGTTTTTT. As protein: CASSRDSLNEKLFF.

The CDR3 sequence: CASSLVRAGTYEQYF. CDR3 DNA sequence: TGCGCCAGCAGCTTGGTCCGAGCGGGGACCTACGAGCAGTACTTC. The rearrangement links TRBV5-1 to TRBJ2-7; 7 bases map to TRBD2. The CDR3 spans 15 residues. CDR1 and CDR2 (germline): SGHRS, YFSETQ. Trimming removed 0 bases from V and 2 bases from J; junction bases left unmatched: 5.

The V and J genes are TRBV5-1 and TRBJ2-3, with 8 bases fitting TRBD2. CDR1 is SGHRS, CDR2 YFSETQ, per germline. The CDR3 covers 13 residues. V shed 7 bases and J 4 bases; nucleotides not matched to a gene: 5. The CDR3 protein is CASGPTSADTQYF. The CDR3 DNA follows: TGCGCCAGCGGACCGACTAGCGCAGATACGCAGTATTTT.

The chain employs TRBV5-1 and TRBJ2-1; the D is unclear. Per germline, CDR1 SGHRS and CDR2 YFSETQ. CDR3 length: 17 residues. Trimming stripped 1 base from V and 0 bases from J, with 14 bases between. CDR3 in DNA: TGCGCCAGCAGCTTGAGTATCCAGGCAAGCTCCTACAATGAGCAGTTCTTC. Translated: CASSLSIQASSYNEQFF.